The 16 T cell receptor beta chains reported below all come from one sample, sequenced in a study of blood T cell repertoires in COVID-19 (TCRdb year 2020). Receptor libraries were prepared by the immunoSEQ multiplex PCR assay. The table comes from immuneACCESS by way of TCRdb, which keeps in-frame sequences with V and J called. Part of the clones is missing from these tables; in studies checked, under half for an unresolved V gene and the rest for unknown reasons. The sample records a few hundred thousand clones, 83% of which are singletons. Approximately 1.2% of the sample lies in the top ten. Specimen: peripheral blood. These TCRs come from a woman aged 50 to 60 with acute or convalescent COVID-19.

This clone appeared a few times. The CDR3 spells CASSVATNSPLHF. CDR3 sequence (DNA): TGTGCCAGCAGCGTAGCTACGAATTCACCCCTCCACTTT. J is TRBJ1-6 and V is TRBV9; D is unresolved. This CDR3 region has 13 residues. The germline V gene has CDR1 SGDLS and CDR2 YYNGEE. Between the trimmed V and J ends, which lost 0 bases and 7 bases, there was a span of 5 bases.

This chain links TRBV27 with TRBJ1-2; D might be TRBD1 (5 bases). The CDR3 length is 15 residues. Trimming took 5 bases from V and 3 from J, leaving 16 bases between them. Germline assignment: CDR1 MNHEY and CDR2 SMNVEV (reference sequence). This CDR3 reads CASSQARGADYGYTF. The CDR3 DNA follows: TGTGCCAGCAGTCAGGCGCGGGGCGCGGACTATGGCTACACCTTC.

CDR3 in amino acids: CASSGDSHRPYEQYF. CDR3 bases: TGTGCCAGCAGTGGAGACTCTCACCGTCCCTACGAGCAGTACTTC. The rearrangement links TRBV6-2 or TRBV6-3 to TRBJ2-7; D remains unclear. Trimming took 5 bases from V and 2 from J, leaving 16 bases between them. This CDR3 spans 15 amino acids. The germline CDR1 and CDR2 sequences are MNHEY and SVGEGT.

V gene TRBV5-1 combines with J gene TRBJ1-4; TRBD1 might be the D (6 bases). V lost 0 bases and J lost 8, with 14 bases in between. Looked up from germline, CDR1 is SGHRS and CDR2 is YFSETQ. This CDR3 spans 15 amino acids. The CDR3 nucleotides read TGCGCCAGCAGCTTGGGAGCAGGGGACGGGGAAAAACTGTTTTTT. This translates into CASSLGAGDGEKLFF.

The chain uses TRBV7-7 and TRBJ1-3; D not certain. The germline CDR1 and CDR2 sequences are SSHAT and FNYEAQ (reference sequence). The CDR3 sequence is 14 residues long. The ends were cut back, 1 base at V and 1 base at J, with 5 bases in the middle. CDR3 sequence: CASSLELSGNTIYF. The DNA for the CDR3 is TGTGCCAGCAGCTTAGAACTATCTGGAAACACCATATATTTT.

The chain is built from TRBV12-5 and TRBJ1-5; TRBD1 aligns across 9 bases. The CDR3 loop spans 14 amino acids. J gave up 5 bases and V 7 bases, and 6 bases lay outside the gene matches. From germline, CDR1 is LGHNT and CDR2 FRNRAP. CDR3 in DNA: TGTGCTAGTGATTTTGGGGACAGGGATCAGCCCCAGCATTTT. Its translation: CASDFGDRDQPQHF.

This chain uses TRBV3-1 (or the pseudogene TRBV3-2) with TRBJ1-1; D gene ambiguous. CDR3 length: 13 amino acids. V lost 2 bases to trimming and J lost 0 bases, with 4 bases between them. CDR1 and CDR2 from the germline V gene are LGHDT and YNNKEL (reference sequence). The CDR3 coding sequence is TGTGCCAGCAGCCAAAACATGAACACTGAAGCTTTCTTT. This sequence encodes CASSQNMNTEAFF.

The chain is built from TRBV19 and TRBJ2-7; D uncertain. Germline CDR1 is LNHDA and CDR2 is SQIVND (reference sequence). This CDR3 spans 14 amino acids. V lost 6 bases and J lost 0, with 12 bases in between. Here the CDR3 DNA reads TGTGCCAGTAGCCCCGCCGTAGTCTCCTACGAGCAGTACTTC. This gives the protein CASSPAVVSYEQYF. The full variable domain, in which reference TRBV19 and TRBJ2-7 provide the parts outside the CDR3, is DGGITQSPKYLFRKEGQNVTLSCEQNLNHDAMYWYRQDPGQGLRLIYYSQIVNDFQKGDIAEGYSVSREKKESFPLTVTSAQKNPTAFYLCASSPAVVSYEQYFGPGTRLTVT.

The rearrangement joins TRBV5-4 to TRBJ2-3; tentative D call: TRBD2 (6 bases). Germline-derived CDR1 and CDR2 are SGHNT and YYREEE (reference sequence). The V and J ends lost 0 bases and 6 bases respectively, with 11 bases between them. This CDR3 spans 14 amino acids. In DNA, the CDR3 is TGTGCCAGCAGCTTGGCCGGGACTTCGGATACGCAGTATTTT. It encodes CASSLAGTSDTQYF.

This sequence joins TRBV4-1 and TRBJ1-1, with 7 bases aligning to TRBD1. The CDR3 runs to 15 residues. Trimming took 3 bases from V and 4 from J; bases not matched to a gene: 8. Germline CDR1 reads MGHRA; CDR2 reads YSYEKL. The CDR3 reads CASSHSTRGSTEAFF. CDR3 DNA sequence: TGCGCCAGCAGCCATTCTACCAGGGGGAGCACTGAAGCTTTCTTT.

The rearrangement links TRBV7-3 to TRBJ2-5, with TRBD1 as a possible D gene (5 bases). Deletions cut 0 bases from V and 7 bases from J, with 9 bases between. CDR1 and CDR2 (germline): SGHTA, FQGTGA. CDR3 length: 13 amino acids. The chain's CDR3 is CASSLTPQGTQYF. The CDR3 bases are TGTGCCAGCAGCTTAACCCCCCAGGGGACCCAGTACTTC.

This chain links TRBV18 with TRBJ1-5, with 7 bases that match TRBD1. CDR3 length equals 17 residues. The J segment lost 3 bases and the V segment lost 4 bases, leaving 12 bases of the junction unmatched. The germline CDR1 and CDR2 sequences are KGHSH and LQKENI. CDR3 nucleotides: TGTGCCAGCTCACTAAATACAGCTGGGACAGACAATCAGCCCCAGCATTTT. Translating gives CASSLNTAGTDNQPQHF.

The V and J genes are TRBV2 and TRBJ1-5, with D unclear. The CDR3 consists of 14 residues. Germline V gene lookup returns CDR1 SNHLY and CDR2 FYNNEI. Trimming cost V 1 base and J 9 bases, with 13 bases left between them. CDR3: CASSEGRESMPQHF. The DNA of the CDR3 is TGTGCCAGCAGTGAAGGGCGGGAGTCGATGCCCCAGCATTTT.

This chain joins TRBV29-1 and TRBJ2-1; 8 bases match TRBD2. CDR1 and CDR2 (germline): SQVTM, ANQGSEA. The ends lost 8 bases at V and 2 bases at J; junction bases unmatched: 2. The CDR3 has 12 residues. The CDR3 loop reads CSLAGTYNEQFF. Written as DNA, the CDR3 is TGCAGCTTAGCGGGAACCTACAATGAGCAGTTCTTC.

The rearrangement joins TRBV24-1 to TRBJ2-6, with 7 bases fitting TRBD1. V shed 9 bases, J shed 0 bases, and the junction held 4 bases outside the gene matches. This CDR3 is built from 15 residues. Germline values: CDR1 KGHDR, CDR2 SFDVKD. CDR3 region: CATGTDNSGANVLTF. CDR3 coding DNA: TGTGCCACCGGGACAGACAACTCTGGGGCCAACGTCCTGACTTTC.

The genes are TRBV29-1 and TRBJ2-1; 8 bases agree with TRBD1. Germline values: CDR1 SQVTM, CDR2 ANQGSEA. The CDR3 sequence is 15 residues long. V was pared by 4 bases and J by 0 bases, with 5 bases of the junction left unmatched. CDR3 nucleotide sequence: TGCAGCGTTGCGCAGGGGGCGAGCTCCTACAATGAGCAGTTCTTC. Its translation is CSVAQGASSYNEQFF.